The clone carrying this T cell receptor (beta chain) was seen just once. The data stem from a study of blood T cell repertoires in COVID-19. Measured with immunoSEQ multiplex PCR; TCRdb has only the in-frame clones, and not every one. The sample records 70,000 to 95,000 clones, roughly four fifths being singletons. CDR1 is KGHSH and CDR2 is LQKENI in the germline V gene. V shed 3 bases and J shed 10 bases, with 14 bases lying between them. This CDR3 comprises 13 residues. The chain carries TRBV18 and TRBJ2-3; tentatively, D is TRBD2 (7 bases). This clonotype originated in a human donor in a cohort sampled during active COVID-19. Specimen: peripheral blood. The CDR3 reads CASSPGGLVAQYF. The CDR3 DNA follows: TGTGCCAGCTCACCCGGGGGGCTGGTCGCGCAGTATTTT.